This TCR beta chain was found in a study of response to subunit inactivated influenza vaccine. The CDR3 extends over 15 amino acids. Germline V CDR1 and CDR2: SGDLS, YYNGEE. Trimming took 0 bases from V and 4 from J; bases not matched to a gene: 3. Study-level points and caveats: That few new T cells are recruited by each seasonal influenza vaccination was the authors' suggestion.

MiXCR was run by TCRdb on the RT-PCR reads, yielding one entry per CDR3 protein. The sample yields around 760,000 distinct CDR3 sequences, over 11% seen once. This clonotype was observed a handful of times. Its antigen remains unidentified. This TCR derives from a man aged 45-65 years who received an inactivated influenza vaccine. The rearrangement joins TRBV9 to TRBJ1-5; 8 bases fit TRBD1. The material was PBMCs from blood, obtained less than 15 days before vaccination. The CDR3 loop reads CASSVGQGTNQPQHF. The CDR3 region has the DNA TGTGCCAGCAGCGTAGGACAGGGGACGAATCAGCCCCAGCATTTT.